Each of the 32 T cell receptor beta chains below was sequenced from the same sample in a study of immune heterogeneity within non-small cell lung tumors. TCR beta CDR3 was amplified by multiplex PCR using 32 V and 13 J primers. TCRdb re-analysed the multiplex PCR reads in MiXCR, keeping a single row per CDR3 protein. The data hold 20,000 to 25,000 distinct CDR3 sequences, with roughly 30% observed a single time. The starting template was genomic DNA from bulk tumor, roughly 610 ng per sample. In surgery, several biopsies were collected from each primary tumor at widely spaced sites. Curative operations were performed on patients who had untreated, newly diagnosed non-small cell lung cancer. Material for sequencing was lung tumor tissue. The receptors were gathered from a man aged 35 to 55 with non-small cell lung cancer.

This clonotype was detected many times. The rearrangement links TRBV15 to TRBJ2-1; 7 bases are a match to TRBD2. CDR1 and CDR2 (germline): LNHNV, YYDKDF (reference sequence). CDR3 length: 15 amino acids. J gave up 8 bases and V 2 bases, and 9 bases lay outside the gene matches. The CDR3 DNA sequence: TGTGCCACCAGCAGACCCGGACTAGAAGGGGATGAGCAGTTCTTC. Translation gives CATSRPGLEGDEQFF.

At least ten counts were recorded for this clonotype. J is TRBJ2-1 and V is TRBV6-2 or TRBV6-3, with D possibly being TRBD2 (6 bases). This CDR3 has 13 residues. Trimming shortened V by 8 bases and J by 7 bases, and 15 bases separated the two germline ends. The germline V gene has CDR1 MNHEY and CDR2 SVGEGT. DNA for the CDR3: TGTGCCAGCTCTAGGTACGGGGGAAATGAGCAGTTCTTC. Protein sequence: CASSRYGGNEQFF.

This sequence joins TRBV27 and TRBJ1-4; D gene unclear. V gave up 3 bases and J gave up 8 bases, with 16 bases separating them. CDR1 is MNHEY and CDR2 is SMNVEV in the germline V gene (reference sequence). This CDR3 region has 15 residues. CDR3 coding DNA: TGTGCCAGCAGTTTTGAGGGCCGAAGTCGGGAAAAACTGTTTTTT. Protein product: CASSFEGRSREKLFF.

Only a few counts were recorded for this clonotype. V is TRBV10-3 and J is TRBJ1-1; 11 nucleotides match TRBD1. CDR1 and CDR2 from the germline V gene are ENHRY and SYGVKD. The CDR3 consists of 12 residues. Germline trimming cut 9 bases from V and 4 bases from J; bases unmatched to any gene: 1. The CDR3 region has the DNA TGTGCCATAGGACAGGGGGCCACTGAAGCTTTCTTT. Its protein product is CAIGQGATEAFF.

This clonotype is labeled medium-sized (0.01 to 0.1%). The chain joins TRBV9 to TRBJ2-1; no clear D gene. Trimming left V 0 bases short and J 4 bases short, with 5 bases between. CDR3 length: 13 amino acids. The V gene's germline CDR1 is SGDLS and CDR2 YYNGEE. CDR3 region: CASSVDTYNEQFF. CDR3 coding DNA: TGTGCCAGCAGCGTAGACACGTACAATGAGCAGTTCTTC.

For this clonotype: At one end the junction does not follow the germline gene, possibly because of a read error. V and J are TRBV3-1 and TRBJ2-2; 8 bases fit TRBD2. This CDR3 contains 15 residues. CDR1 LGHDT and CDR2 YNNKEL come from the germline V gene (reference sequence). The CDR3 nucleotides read TGTGCCAGCAAAGCGGGAGAGGCTTACACCTGGGAGCTGTTTTTT. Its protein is CASKAGEAYTWELFF.

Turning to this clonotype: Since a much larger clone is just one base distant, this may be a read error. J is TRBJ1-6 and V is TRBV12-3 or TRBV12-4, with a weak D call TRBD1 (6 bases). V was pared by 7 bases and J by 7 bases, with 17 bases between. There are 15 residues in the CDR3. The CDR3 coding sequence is TGTGCCAGCACTGAGGCGACAGGCAGCAATTCACCCCTCCACTTT. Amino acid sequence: CASTEATGSNSPLHF.

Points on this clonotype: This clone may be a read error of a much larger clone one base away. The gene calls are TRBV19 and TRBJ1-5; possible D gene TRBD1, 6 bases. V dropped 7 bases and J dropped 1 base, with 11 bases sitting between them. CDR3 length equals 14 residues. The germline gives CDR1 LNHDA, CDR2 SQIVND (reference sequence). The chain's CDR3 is CASKTGTSNQPQHF. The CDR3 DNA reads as TGTGCCAGTAAAACAGGGACGAGCAATCAGCCCCAGCATTTT.

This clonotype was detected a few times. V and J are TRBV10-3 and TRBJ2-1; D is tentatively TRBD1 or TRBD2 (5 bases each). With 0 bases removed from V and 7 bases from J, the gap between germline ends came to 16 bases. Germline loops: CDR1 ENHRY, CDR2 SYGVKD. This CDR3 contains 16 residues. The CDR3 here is CAISESNRGRTNEQFF. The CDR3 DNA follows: TGTGCCATCAGTGAGTCGAATAGGGGACGTACGAATGAGCAGTTCTTC.

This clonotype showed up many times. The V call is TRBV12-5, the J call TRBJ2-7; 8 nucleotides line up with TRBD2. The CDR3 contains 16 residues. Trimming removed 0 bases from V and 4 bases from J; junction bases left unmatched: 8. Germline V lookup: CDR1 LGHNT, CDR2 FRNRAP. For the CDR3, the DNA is TGTGCTAGTGGTTTGGTACAGTCCGGGGGGGTATACGAGCAGTACTTC. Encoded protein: CASGLVQSGGVYEQYF.

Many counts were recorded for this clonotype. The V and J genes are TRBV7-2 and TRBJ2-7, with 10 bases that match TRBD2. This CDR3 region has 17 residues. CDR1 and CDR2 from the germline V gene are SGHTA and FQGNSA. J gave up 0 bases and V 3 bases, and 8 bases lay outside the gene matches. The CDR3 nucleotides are TGTGCCAGCAGCTTTGGCGGGGTAGCGGGGGGCTCCTACGAGCAGTACTTC. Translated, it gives CASSFGGVAGGSYEQYF.

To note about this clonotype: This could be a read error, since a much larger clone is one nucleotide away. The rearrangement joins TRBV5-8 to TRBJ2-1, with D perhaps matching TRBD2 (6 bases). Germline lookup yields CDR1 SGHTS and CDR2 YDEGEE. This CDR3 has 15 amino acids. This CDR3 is CASSFGGFAYNEQLF. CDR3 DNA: TGTGCCAGCAGTTTCGGAGGGTTCGCCTACAATGAGCAGCTCTTC. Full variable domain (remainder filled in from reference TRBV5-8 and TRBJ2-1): EAGVTQSPTHLIKTRGQQATLRCSPISGHTSVYWYQQALGLGLQFLLWYDEGEERNRGNFPPRFSGRQFPNYSSELNVNALELEDSALYLCASSFGGFAYNEQLFGPGTRLTVL.

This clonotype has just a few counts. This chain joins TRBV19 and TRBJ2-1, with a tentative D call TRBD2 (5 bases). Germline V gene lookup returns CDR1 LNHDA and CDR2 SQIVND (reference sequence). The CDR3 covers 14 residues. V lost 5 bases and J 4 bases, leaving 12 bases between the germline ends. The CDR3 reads CASSANRGYNEQFF. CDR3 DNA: TGTGCCAGTAGTGCCAATCGCGGGTACAATGAGCAGTTCTTC.

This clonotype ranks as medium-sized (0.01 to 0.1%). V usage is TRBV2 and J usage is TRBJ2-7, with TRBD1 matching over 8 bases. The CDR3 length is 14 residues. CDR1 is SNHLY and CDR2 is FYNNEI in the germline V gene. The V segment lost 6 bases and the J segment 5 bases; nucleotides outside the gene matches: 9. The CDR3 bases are TGTGCCAGCAGACACAGGGGGGTGTTCGACGAGCAGTACTTC. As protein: CASRHRGVFDEQYF. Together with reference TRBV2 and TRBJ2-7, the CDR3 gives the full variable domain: EPEVTQTPSHQVTQMGQEVILRCVPISNHLYFYWYRQILGQKVEFLVSFYNNEISEKSEIFDDQFSVERPDGSNFTLKIRSTKLEDSAMYFCASRHRGVFDEQYFGPGTRLTVT.

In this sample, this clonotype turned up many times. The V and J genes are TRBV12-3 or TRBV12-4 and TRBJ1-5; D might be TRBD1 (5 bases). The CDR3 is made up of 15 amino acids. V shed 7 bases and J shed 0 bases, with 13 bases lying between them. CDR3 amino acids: CASTHLGGSNQPQHF. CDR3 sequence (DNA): TGTGCCAGCACCCATCTGGGGGGTAGCAATCAGCCCCAGCATTTT.

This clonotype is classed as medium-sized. CDR3 in amino acids: CASRPGLAGVYEQFF. CDR3 bases: TGTGCCAGTAGACCGGGACTAGCGGGAGTCTATGAGCAGTTCTTC. V and J are TRBV19 and TRBJ2-1; 14 nucleotides line up with TRBD2. CDR1 LNHDA and CDR2 SQIVND come from the germline V gene (reference sequence). V lost 6 bases, J lost 8 bases, and 6 bases stayed unmatched. The CDR3 totals 15 residues.

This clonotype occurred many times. The CDR3 here is CATSRDSIGQGPYEQYF. The CDR3 region has the DNA TGTGCCACCAGCAGAGATTCTATTGGACAGGGGCCCTACGAGCAGTACTTC. This rearrangement joins TRBV15 to TRBJ2-7; 9 positions agree with TRBD1. CDR3 length: 17 residues. The ends lost 0 bases at V and 2 bases at J; junction bases unmatched: 8. The germline V gene encodes CDR1 LNHNV and CDR2 YYDKDF (reference sequence).

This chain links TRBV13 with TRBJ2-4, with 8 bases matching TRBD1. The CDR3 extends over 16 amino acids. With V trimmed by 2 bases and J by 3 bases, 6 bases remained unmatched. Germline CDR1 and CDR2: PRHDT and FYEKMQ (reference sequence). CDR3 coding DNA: TGTGCCAGCAGCTTATGGCAGGGGGCAGTCAAAAACATTCAGTACTTC. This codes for CASSLWQGAVKNIQYF.

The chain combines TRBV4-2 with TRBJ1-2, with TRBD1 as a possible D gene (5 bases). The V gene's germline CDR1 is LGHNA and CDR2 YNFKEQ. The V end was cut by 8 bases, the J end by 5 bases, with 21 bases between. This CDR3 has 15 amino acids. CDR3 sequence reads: CASGPIPSGGYGYTF. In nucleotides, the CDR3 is TGTGCCAGCGGCCCCATCCCCTCGGGGGGGTATGGCTACACCTTC.

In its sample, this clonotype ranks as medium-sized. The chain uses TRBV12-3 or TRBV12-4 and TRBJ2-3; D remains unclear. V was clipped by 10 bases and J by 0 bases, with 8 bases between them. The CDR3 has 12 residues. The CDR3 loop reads CATQYSTDTQYF. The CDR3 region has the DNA TGTGCCACCCAGTATAGCACAGATACGCAGTATTTT.

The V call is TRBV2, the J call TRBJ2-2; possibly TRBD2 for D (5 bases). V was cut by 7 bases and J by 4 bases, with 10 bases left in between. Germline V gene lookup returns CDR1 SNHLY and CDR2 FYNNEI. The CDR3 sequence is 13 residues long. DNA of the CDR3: TGTGCCAGCACAGGAGGACCCACCGGGGAGCTGTTTTTT. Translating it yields CASTGGPTGELFF.

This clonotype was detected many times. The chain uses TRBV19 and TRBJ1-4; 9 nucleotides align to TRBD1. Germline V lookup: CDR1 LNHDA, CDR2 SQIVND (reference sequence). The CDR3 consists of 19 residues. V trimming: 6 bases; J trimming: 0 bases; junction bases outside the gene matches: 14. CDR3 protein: CASRSLGTGSLATNEKLFF. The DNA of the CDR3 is TGTGCCAGTAGGTCCCTCGGGACAGGGTCCCTCGCAACTAATGAAAAACTGTTTTTT.

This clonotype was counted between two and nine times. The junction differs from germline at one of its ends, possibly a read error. The CDR3: CSAKQGPTDMQYF. CDR3 sequence (DNA): TGCAGTGCTAAACAGGGGCCTACAGATATGCAGTATTTT. V and J are TRBV20-1 and TRBJ2-3, with 7 nucleotides matching TRBD1. Germline assignment: CDR1 DFQATT and CDR2 SNEGSKA (reference sequence). The CDR3 is 13 amino acids.

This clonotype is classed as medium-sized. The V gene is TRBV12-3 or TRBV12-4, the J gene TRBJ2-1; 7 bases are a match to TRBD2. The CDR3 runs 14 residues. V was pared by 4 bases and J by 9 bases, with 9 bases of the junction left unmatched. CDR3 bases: TGTGCCAGCAGTTACTTTGGTGGGGAGGGTGAGCAGTTCTTC. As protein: CASSYFGGEGEQFF.

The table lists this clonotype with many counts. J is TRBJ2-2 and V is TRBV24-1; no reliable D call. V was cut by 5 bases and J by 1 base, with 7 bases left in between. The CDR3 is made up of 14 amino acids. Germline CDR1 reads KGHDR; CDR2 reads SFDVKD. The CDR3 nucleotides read TGTGCCACCAGTGGGGCAAGGAACACCGGGGAGCTGTTTTTT. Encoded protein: CATSGARNTGELFF.

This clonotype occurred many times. The CDR3 spells CASSDRTRTGSDTQYF. The CDR3 DNA reads TGTGCCAGCAGTGATCGCACCCGGACAGGGTCGGATACGCAGTATTTT. The chain uses TRBV25-1 and TRBJ2-3, with 8 nucleotides matching TRBD1. The CDR3 has 16 residues. Trimming at V came to 3 bases and at J to 6 bases, leaving 11 bases not matched to a gene. The germline V gene encodes CDR1 MGHDK and CDR2 SYGVNS.

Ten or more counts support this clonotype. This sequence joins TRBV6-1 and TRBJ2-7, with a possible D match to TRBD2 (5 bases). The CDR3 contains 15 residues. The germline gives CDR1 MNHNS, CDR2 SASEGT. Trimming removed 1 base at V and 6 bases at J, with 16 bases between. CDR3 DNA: TGTGCCAGCAGTGAAGGATCGAAGGCCGGAGGCGAGCAGTACTTC. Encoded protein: CASSEGSKAGGEQYF.

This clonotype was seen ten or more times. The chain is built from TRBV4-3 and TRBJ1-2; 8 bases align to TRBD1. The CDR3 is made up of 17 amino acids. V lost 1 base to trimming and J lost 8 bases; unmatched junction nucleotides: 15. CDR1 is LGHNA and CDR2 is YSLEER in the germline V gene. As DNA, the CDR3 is TGCGCCAGCAGCCAAGCATCAGGGGGCGTACCACGGATCGGCTACACCTTC. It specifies CASSQASGGVPRIGYTF.

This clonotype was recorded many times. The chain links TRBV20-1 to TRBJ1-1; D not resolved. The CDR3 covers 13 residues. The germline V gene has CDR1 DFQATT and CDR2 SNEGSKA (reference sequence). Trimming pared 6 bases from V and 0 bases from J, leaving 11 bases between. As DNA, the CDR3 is TGCAGTGCGGCTCAGGTGTTGAACACTGAAGCTTTCTTT. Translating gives CSAAQVLNTEAFF.

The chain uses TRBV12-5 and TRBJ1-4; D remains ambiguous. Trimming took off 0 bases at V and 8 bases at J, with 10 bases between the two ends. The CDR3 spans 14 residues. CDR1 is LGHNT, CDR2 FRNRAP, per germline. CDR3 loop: CASGLVMGGEKLFF. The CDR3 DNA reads TGTGCTAGTGGTTTGGTAATGGGAGGGGAAAAACTGTTTTTT.

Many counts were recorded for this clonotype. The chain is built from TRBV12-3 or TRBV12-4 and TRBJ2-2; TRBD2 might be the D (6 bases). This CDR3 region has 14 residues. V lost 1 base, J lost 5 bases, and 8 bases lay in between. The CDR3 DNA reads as TGTGCCAGCAGTTTAGGGGAGGCGACCGGGGAGCTGTTTTTT. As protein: CASSLGEATGELFF.

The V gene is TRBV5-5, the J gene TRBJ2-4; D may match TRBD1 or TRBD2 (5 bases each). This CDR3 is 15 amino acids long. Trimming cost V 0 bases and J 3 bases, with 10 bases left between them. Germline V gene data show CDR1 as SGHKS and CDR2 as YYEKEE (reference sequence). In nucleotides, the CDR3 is TGTGCCAGCAGCTTGGGGGGGTCGGGCAAAAACATTCAGTACTTC. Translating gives CASSLGGSGKNIQYF.